This TCR beta chain was found in a study of blood T cell repertoires in COVID-19. At the level of the study: Collection of acute and convalescent COVID-19 samples took place in the United States, Italy and Spain.

In the study's own analysis: Estimation of nucleated cell counts was performed using reference gene primer amplification. Clones were read by immunoSEQ multiplex PCR, and TCRdb kept only the in-frame ones, dropping some. V and J calls and clone size follow that table, whereas D and trimming were derived from the DNA. The table records under 250,000 clones, 85% of them present only once. Patients at the Seattle site were enrolled during active infection and followed longitudinally. The clonotype originates from a man aged 50-60 years with COVID-19, enrolled during active disease. The sample taken for sequencing was peripheral blood.

The CDR3, as DNA: TGCGCCAGCAGCCCTAACCCACGCCTCGGGAACACCGGGGAGCTGTTTTTT. Translating it yields CASSPNPRLGNTGELFF. V is TRBV5-1 and J is TRBJ2-2; D ambiguous. The length of the CDR3 is 17 residues. Between the trimmed V and J ends, which lost 4 bases and 1 base, there was a span of 17 bases. Germline V gene lookup returns CDR1 SGHRS and CDR2 YFSETQ.